The clone carrying this T cell receptor (beta chain) has only one observation. Antigen: not known. The sample comes from a study of identifying expanded T cells in peripheral blood. The CDR3 loop spans 15 amino acids. In germline, CDR1 is SGHTS, CDR2 YDEGEE. V gave up 2 bases and J gave up 3 bases, with 12 bases separating them. TCRdb's table, derived via immunoSEQ multiplex PCR, lists solely in-frame clones and lacks some. The repertoire holds 100,000 to 150,000 clones, with around 88% as singletons. Notes on the study in general: About 1.2 clones differed between technical replicates, versus approximately 16 and 19 over time.

This chain joins TRBV5-8 and TRBJ1-5; a possible D gene is TRBD1 (6 bases). The sequence came from a person aged 18-69 years in good health. What was sequenced was blood. The CDR3 spells CASSLNTGHNQPQHF. The DNA of the CDR3 is TGTGCCAGCAGCTTAAATACAGGGCACAATCAGCCCCAGCATTTT. The full variable domain, rest sourced from reference TRBV5-8 and TRBJ1-5, is EAGVTQSPTHLIKTRGQQATLRCSPISGHTSVYWYQQALGLGLQFLLWYDEGEERNRGNFPPRFSGRQFPNYSSELNVNALELEDSALYLCASSLNTGHNQPQHFGDGTRLSIL.